The following is a TCR beta chain sequence with its context. Its specificity is unknown. In germline, CDR1 is SGHVS, CDR2 FQNEAQ. The CDR3 covers 18 residues. V lost 7 bases, J lost 0 bases, and 21 bases lay in between. TCRdb keeps only in-frame clones here, not all; method: immunoSEQ multiplex PCR. The sample has more than 95,000 clones, more than 70% seen once. The sample belongs to a study of PD-L1 blockade in urothelial cancer. Study-wide context: Patients commenced intravenous atezolizumab, 1,200 mg every 3 weeks, in about 2014. Analysis of the blood was performed 3 weeks (second dose) and 6 weeks after treatment start. Among blood samples, the median T cell count was some 140,000.

Time point here: peripheral blood 6 weeks after treatment start. Overall study findings and caveats: Tumor-associated TCR clones expanded more in blood at 3 weeks in patients with durable benefit.

The sample was PBMCs, taken around atezolizumab (anti-PD-L1) treatment. V usage is TRBV7-8 and J usage is TRBJ1-4; D may be TRBD1 (5 bases). The sequence derives from a man in his fifties or sixties with urothelial cancer. The CDR3 DNA follows: TGTGCCAGCACCCCACTGCGGGACCTGTTAGCAACTAATGAAAAACTGTTTTTT. Its protein is CASTPLRDLLATNEKLFF.